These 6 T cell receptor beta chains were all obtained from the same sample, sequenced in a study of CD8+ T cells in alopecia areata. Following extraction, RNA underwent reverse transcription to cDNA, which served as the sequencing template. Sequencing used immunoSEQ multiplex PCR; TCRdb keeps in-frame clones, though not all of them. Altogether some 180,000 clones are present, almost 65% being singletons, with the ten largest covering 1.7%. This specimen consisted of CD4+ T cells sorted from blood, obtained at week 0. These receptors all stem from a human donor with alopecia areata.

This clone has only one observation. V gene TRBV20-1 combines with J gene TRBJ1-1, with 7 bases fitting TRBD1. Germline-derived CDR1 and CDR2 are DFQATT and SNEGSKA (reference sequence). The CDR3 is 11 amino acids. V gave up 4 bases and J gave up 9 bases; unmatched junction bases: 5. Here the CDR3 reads CSANRQGKAFF. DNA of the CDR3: TGCAGTGCTAACAGACAGGGTAAAGCTTTCTTT.

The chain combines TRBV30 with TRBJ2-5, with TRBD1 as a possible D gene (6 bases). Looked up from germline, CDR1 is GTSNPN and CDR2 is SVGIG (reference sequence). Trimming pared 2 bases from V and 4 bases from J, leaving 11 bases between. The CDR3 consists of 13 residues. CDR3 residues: CAWSSGAGETQYF. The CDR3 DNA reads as TGTGCCTGGAGTTCAGGGGCGGGAGAGACCCAGTACTTC. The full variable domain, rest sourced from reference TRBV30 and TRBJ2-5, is SQTIHQWPATLVQPVGSPLSLECTVEGTSNPNLYWYRQAAGRGLQLLFYSVGIGQISSEVPQNLSASRPQDRQFILSSKKLLLSDSGFYLCAWSSGAGETQYFGPGTRLLVL.

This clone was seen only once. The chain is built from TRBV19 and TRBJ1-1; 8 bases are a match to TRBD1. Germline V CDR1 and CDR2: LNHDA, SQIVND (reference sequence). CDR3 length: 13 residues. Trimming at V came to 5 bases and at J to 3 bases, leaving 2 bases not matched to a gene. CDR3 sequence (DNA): TGTGCCAGTAGTGTCAGGGGGCACACTGAAGCTTTCTTT. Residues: CASSVRGHTEAFF.

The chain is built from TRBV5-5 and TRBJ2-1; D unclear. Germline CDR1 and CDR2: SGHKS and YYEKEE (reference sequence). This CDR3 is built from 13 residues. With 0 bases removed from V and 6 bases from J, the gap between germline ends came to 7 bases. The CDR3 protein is CASSLALGNEQFF. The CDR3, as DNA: TGTGCCAGCAGCTTGGCCCTAGGCAATGAGCAGTTCTTC.

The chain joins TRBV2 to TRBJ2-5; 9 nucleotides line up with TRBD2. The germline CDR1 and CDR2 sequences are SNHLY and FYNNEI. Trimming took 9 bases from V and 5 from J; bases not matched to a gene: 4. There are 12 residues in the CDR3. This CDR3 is CASSGGGETQYF. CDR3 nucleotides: TGTGCCAGTAGCGGGGGCGGGGAGACCCAGTACTTC.

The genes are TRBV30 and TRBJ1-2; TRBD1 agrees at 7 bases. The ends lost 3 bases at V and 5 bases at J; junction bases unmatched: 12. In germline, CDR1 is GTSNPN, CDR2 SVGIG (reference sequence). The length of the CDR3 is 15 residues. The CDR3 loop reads CAWSHRGQAIYGYTF. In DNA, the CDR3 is TGTGCCTGGAGCCACCGCGGACAGGCGATTTATGGCTACACCTTC.